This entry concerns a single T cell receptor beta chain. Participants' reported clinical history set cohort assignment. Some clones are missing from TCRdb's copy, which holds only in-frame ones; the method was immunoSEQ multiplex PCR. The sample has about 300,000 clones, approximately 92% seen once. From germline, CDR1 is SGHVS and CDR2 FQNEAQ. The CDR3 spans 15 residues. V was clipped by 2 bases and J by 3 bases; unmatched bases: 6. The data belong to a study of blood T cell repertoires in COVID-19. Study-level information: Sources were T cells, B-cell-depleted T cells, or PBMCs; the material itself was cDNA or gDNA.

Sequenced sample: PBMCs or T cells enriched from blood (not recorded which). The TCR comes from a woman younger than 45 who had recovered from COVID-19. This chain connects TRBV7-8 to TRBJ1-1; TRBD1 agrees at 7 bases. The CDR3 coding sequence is TGTGCCAGCAGCTTACATCGCCAGGGGGACACTGAAGCTTTCTTT. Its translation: CASSLHRQGDTEAFF. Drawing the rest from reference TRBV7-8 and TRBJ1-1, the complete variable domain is GAGVSQSPRYKVAKRGQDVALRCDPISGHVSLFWYQQALGQGPEFLTYFQNEAQLDKSGLPSDRFFAERPEGSVSTLKIQRTQQEDSAVYLCASSLHRQGDTEAFFGQGTRLTVV.